These 27 T cell receptor beta chains were all obtained from the same sample, sequenced in a study of cytomegalovirus exposure and HLA in healthy donors. The PCR was carried out with 60 Vbeta primers and 13 Jbeta primers. The protocol was immunoSEQ multiplex PCR, while the TCRdb copy is restricted to in-frame clones and leaves out a portion. Of 150,000 to 200,000 clones listed, about 76% are singletons. The sequenced material came from PBMCs. All receptors derive from a female donor in good health and CMV-seronegative.

The V and J genes are TRBV5-4 and TRBJ2-5; 9 bases are a match to TRBD2. V shed 2 bases and J 0 bases; nucleotides not matched to a gene: 8. Germline CDR1 reads SGHNT; CDR2 reads YYREEE (reference sequence). The CDR3 runs to 17 residues. CDR3 in DNA: TGTGCCAGCAGCTTAGGTTTAGCGGGGGTAAACCAAGAGACCCAGTACTTC. Translated, it gives CASSLGLAGVNQETQYF.

The chain combines TRBV19 with TRBJ2-1; tentatively, D is TRBD2 (5 bases). Per germline, CDR1 LNHDA and CDR2 SQIVND (reference sequence). Trimming shortened V by 1 base and J by 8 bases, and 9 bases separated the two germline ends. The CDR3 has 13 amino acids. The CDR3 bases are TGTGCCAGTAGTATAGCGCGGGCCGATGAGCAGTTCTTC. Translation: CASSIARADEQFF.

This sequence joins TRBV18 and TRBJ2-4; 7 bases map to TRBD2. Germline assignment: CDR1 KGHSH and CDR2 LQKENI. V shed 5 bases and J 8 bases; nucleotides not matched to a gene: 9. There are 14 residues in the CDR3. The CDR3 DNA follows: TGTGCCAGCTCAGGGCGGGGGAGTATGGACATTCAGTACTTC. It yields the protein CASSGRGSMDIQYF.

A few counts support this clone. The chain links TRBV5-6 to TRBJ1-4; a possible D gene is TRBD1 (5 bases). The ends were cut back, 1 base at V and 7 bases at J, with 11 bases in the middle. CDR1 is SGHDT and CDR2 is YYEEEE in the germline V gene. The CDR3 is 14 amino acids. CDR3 nucleotides: TGTGCCAGCAGCTTGAGGCAGGGTGGTGAAAAACTGTTTTTT. It encodes CASSLRQGGEKLFF.

V is TRBV7-8 and J is TRBJ1-1; no clear D gene. This CDR3 is 14 amino acids long. Between the trimmed V and J ends, which lost 5 bases and 3 bases, there was a span of 13 bases. Germline V gene data show CDR1 as SGHVS and CDR2 as FQNEAQ. The DNA of the CDR3 is TGTGCCAGCAGCCGCCGCTGGGAGGACACTGAAGCTTTCTTT. It encodes CASSRRWEDTEAFF.

The chain couples TRBV29-1 to TRBJ2-3; D might be TRBD2 (5 bases). CDR1 is SQVTM, CDR2 ANQGSEA, per germline. This CDR3 has 16 amino acids. Trimming shortened V by 3 bases and J by 3 bases, and 19 bases separated the two germline ends. CDR3 sequence reads: CSVDTLRSRGTDTQYF. The CDR3 DNA sequence: TGCAGCGTTGATACGCTGCGGAGTCGGGGAACAGATACGCAGTATTTT.

The rearrangement links TRBV27 to TRBJ2-5; possible D gene TRBD1, 5 bases. The CDR3 contains 16 residues. Trimming took off 0 bases at V and 2 bases at J, with 13 bases between the two ends. In germline, CDR1 is MNHEY, CDR2 SMNVEV (reference sequence). This CDR3 reads CASSLSVRVGQETQYF. The CDR3 DNA reads as TGTGCCAGCAGTTTATCGGTCAGGGTGGGGCAAGAGACCCAGTACTTC.

This clone was observed once. This chain uses TRBV6-5 with TRBJ2-7, with TRBD1 matching 7 bases. The V gene end was trimmed by 2 bases and the J gene end by 5 bases; junction bases not matched to a gene: 3. The germline V gene has CDR1 MNHEY and CDR2 SVGAGI. The CDR3 sequence is 13 residues long. CDR3 nucleotide sequence: TGTGCCAGCAGTTACAACGACAGGGACGAGCAGTACTTC. Encoded protein: CASSYNDRDEQYF.

This chain links TRBV29-1 with TRBJ2-2; TRBD1 matches at 9 bases. The V and J ends lost 6 bases and 7 bases, in that order; junction bases with no gene match: 6. The CDR3 runs 13 residues. Per the germline V gene, CDR1 is SQVTM and CDR2 is ANQGSEA. The CDR3 region is CSVYRGQSGELFF. The CDR3 DNA follows: TGCAGCGTCTACAGGGGGCAGAGCGGGGAGCTGTTTTTT.

J is TRBJ2-7 and V is TRBV27; 8 nucleotides agree with TRBD2. CDR3 length equals 16 residues. The V gene's germline CDR1 is MNHEY and CDR2 SMNVEV (reference sequence). V trimming: 3 bases; J trimming: 3 bases; junction bases outside the gene matches: 10. CDR3 sequence reads: CASSFSSGTTHYEQYF. The CDR3 coding sequence is TGTGCCAGCAGTTTCAGTAGCGGGACAACCCACTACGAGCAGTACTTC.

This chain joins TRBV11-1 and TRBJ2-4; 7 bases fit TRBD2. Germline V CDR1 and CDR2: SGHAT, FQDESV (reference sequence). The CDR3 runs 15 residues. J was trimmed by 3 bases and V by 5 bases; bases with no gene match: 7. The DNA of the CDR3 is TGTGCCAGCAGCCAAGCGGGACGGGGCAAAAACATTCAGTACTTC. Translated, it gives CASSQAGRGKNIQYF.

The J gene is TRBJ2-3, the V gene TRBV29-1; TRBD1 agrees at 12 bases. There are 17 residues in the CDR3. V shed 4 bases and J 4 bases; nucleotides not matched to a gene: 12. Germline-derived CDR1 and CDR2 are SQVTM and ANQGSEA. The CDR3 nucleotides are TGCAGCGTTGTGAGGGACAGGGGGCCGCGGGGTCCAGATACGCAGTATTTT. This translates into CSVVRDRGPRGPDTQYF.

This chain links TRBV5-6 with TRBJ2-3; unclear D gene. The V gene's germline CDR1 is SGHDT and CDR2 YYEEEE. V was trimmed by 1 base and J by 2 bases, leaving 2 bases between them. This CDR3 spans 12 amino acids. CDR3 loop: CASSLYTDTQYF. The DNA for the CDR3 is TGTGCCAGCAGCTTGTACACAGATACGCAGTATTTT.

Note on this clone: Distinct nucleotide sequences in the sample also encode this CDR3. The V and J genes are TRBV5-1 and TRBJ2-5; possible D gene TRBD1, 5 bases. Trimming stripped 0 bases from V and 2 bases from J, with 8 bases between. Germline values: CDR1 SGHRS, CDR2 YFSETQ. CDR3 length: 14 residues. This CDR3 is CASSLGQIQETQYF. The CDR3 DNA sequence: TGCGCCAGCAGCTTGGGACAGATTCAAGAGACCCAGTACTTC.

The rearrangement joins TRBV10-1 to TRBJ2-7; 8 bases are a match to TRBD2. Germline CDR1 is WNHNN and CDR2 is SYGVQD (reference sequence). There are 13 residues in the CDR3. J gave up 5 bases and V 3 bases, and 3 bases lay outside the gene matches. As DNA, the CDR3 is TGCGCCAGCAGTGAAGTAGCGGGGAACGAGCAGTACTTC. Its protein is CASSEVAGNEQYF.

The chain couples TRBV2 to TRBJ2-7; D is perhaps TRBD1 (5 bases). Trimming cost V 4 bases and J 10 bases, with 14 bases left between them. The CDR3 covers 12 residues. Germline loops: CDR1 SNHLY, CDR2 FYNNEI. In DNA form, the CDR3 reads TGTGCCAGCAGTGGAGGTTTGACAGATCAGTACTTC. This translates into CASSGGLTDQYF.

This clone was seen more than once but under ten times. The chain is built from TRBV9 and TRBJ1-6; D ambiguous. V shed 0 bases and J shed 8 bases, with 9 bases lying between them. The CDR3 is made up of 14 amino acids. The germline gives CDR1 SGDLS, CDR2 YYNGEE. In nucleotides, the CDR3 is TGTGCCAGCAGCGTAGATTCGGGTGATTCACCCCTCCACTTT. Residues: CASSVDSGDSPLHF.

The J gene is TRBJ2-7, the V gene TRBV6-1; D gene unclear. Germline V gene data show CDR1 as MNHNS and CDR2 as SASEGT. V lost 5 bases, J lost 3 bases, and 11 bases lay in between. This CDR3 is built from 13 residues. The CDR3: CASSSAAHYEQYF. The DNA for the CDR3 is TGTGCCAGCAGTTCCGCAGCGCACTACGAGCAGTACTTC.

The chain employs TRBV10-3 and TRBJ2-5, with D tentatively TRBD2 (5 bases). The germline V gene has CDR1 ENHRY and CDR2 SYGVKD. V shed 10 bases and J shed 5 bases, with 14 bases lying between them. CDR3 length: 12 residues. CDR3 bases: TGTGCCACCCGGGTCCCGGGGGAGACCCAGTACTTC. Translating it yields CATRVPGETQYF.

There are a few counts of this clone. The chain is built from TRBV15 and TRBJ2-1, with a weak D call TRBD2 (5 bases). In germline, CDR1 is LNHNV, CDR2 YYDKDF (reference sequence). Between the trimmed V and J ends, which lost 4 bases and 3 bases, there was a span of 13 bases. The CDR3 loop spans 15 amino acids. CDR3 loop: CATSKEDGVYNEQFF. CDR3 bases: TGTGCCACCAGCAAGGAGGACGGAGTCTACAATGAGCAGTTCTTC.

V gene TRBV5-6 combines with J gene TRBJ2-3; possible D gene TRBD2, 6 bases. Germline V gene sequence: CDR1 SGHDT, CDR2 YYEEEE. V was clipped by 4 bases and J by 0 bases, with 15 bases between them. The CDR3 has 16 amino acids. DNA for the CDR3: TGTGCCAGCAGCCCCCCACTAGCAGCTAGCACAGATACGCAGTATTTT. Its protein is CASSPPLAASTDTQYF.

The gene calls are TRBV5-8 and TRBJ2-5; 8 positions match TRBD1. With 3 bases clipped from V and 5 bases from J, the junction kept 6 bases outside the gene matches. The CDR3 is 14 amino acids. Germline CDR1 reads SGHTS; CDR2 reads YDEGEE. CDR3 sequence reads: CASSSWTGRETQYF. As DNA, the CDR3 is TGTGCCAGCAGCTCCTGGACAGGGAGGGAGACCCAGTACTTC.

The gene calls are TRBV21-1 and TRBJ2-1; the table gives TRBD2 as D, unverified against the DNA. TRBV21-1 is reported as a pseudogene. The length of the CDR3 is 14 residues. CDR3 loop: CASIGRGDYNEQFF. CDR3 sequence (DNA): TGTGCCAGCATAGGTCGGGGGGACTACAATGAGCAGTTCTTC.

This clone occurred a few times. The CDR3, as DNA: TGCGCCAGCAGCTTGTACGGACTAGTGGAGGAGACCCAGTACTTC. As protein: CASSLYGLVEETQYF. V and J are TRBV5-1 and TRBJ2-5; 7 bases map to TRBD2. CDR1 SGHRS and CDR2 YFSETQ come from the germline V gene. CDR3 length equals 15 residues. The junction had 8 bases not matched to a gene; V was cut back by 1 base and J by 5 bases.

This clone was seen just once. This chain connects TRBV10-3 to TRBJ2-2, with 9 nucleotides matching TRBD1. The CDR3 extends over 16 amino acids. Germline V gives CDR1 ENHRY, CDR2 SYGVKD. The J segment lost 6 bases and the V segment lost 3 bases, leaving 8 bases of the junction unmatched. The CDR3 protein is CAISDGWTGDAGELFF. The CDR3, as DNA: TGTGCCATCAGTGACGGGTGGACAGGGGACGCCGGGGAGCTGTTTTTT.

The rearrangement links TRBV29-1 to TRBJ2-7, with 9 nucleotides matching TRBD1. Germline loops: CDR1 SQVTM, CDR2 ANQGSEA. The ends lost 5 bases at V and 2 bases at J; junction bases unmatched: 10. CDR3 size: 15 residues. The CDR3 protein is CSVPGGQGTPYEQYF. As DNA, the CDR3 is TGCAGCGTTCCTGGTGGACAGGGGACCCCCTACGAGCAGTACTTC.

This clone has only a few counts. The chain carries TRBV4-2 and TRBJ1-4; the D is unclear. This CDR3 contains 16 residues. Trimming took 0 bases from V and 8 from J, leaving 16 bases between them. The germline V gene has CDR1 LGHNA and CDR2 YNFKEQ. The CDR3 nucleotides read TGTGCCAGCAGCCAAGATTATCCTCCAGGCAGAGAAAAACTGTTTTTT. Amino acids: CASSQDYPPGREKLFF.